This entry lists 23 T cell receptor beta chains sequenced from one sample in a study of blood T cell repertoires in COVID-19. Only in-frame clones appear in the TCRdb table, and some are missing; sequencing was by immunoSEQ multiplex PCR. Among more than 50,000 clones listed, approximately 87% were seen once. The sample taken for sequencing was peripheral blood. The receptors here all came from a human donor in a cohort sampled during active COVID-19.

The rearrangement uses TRBV6-5 and TRBJ1-2; D uncertain. Trimming left V 2 bases short and J 2 bases short, with 6 bases between. The CDR3 consists of 13 residues. Germline CDR1 MNHEY, CDR2 SVGAGI. CDR3 sequence (DNA): TGTGCCAGCAGTTACAATGCGAACTATGGCTACACCTTC. Translated: CASSYNANYGYTF.

The chain joins TRBV4-2 to TRBJ2-6, with D possibly matching TRBD1 (6 bases). In germline, CDR1 is LGHNA, CDR2 YNFKEQ. Trimming left V 1 base short and J 0 bases short, with 10 bases between. CDR3 length equals 17 residues. CDR3 amino acids: CASSQAGQLSGANVLTF. The CDR3 bases are TGTGCCAGCAGCCAAGCGGGACAACTCTCTGGGGCCAACGTCCTGACTTTC.

The rearrangement joins TRBV24-1 to TRBJ2-5; D ambiguous. This CDR3 is built from 12 residues. The V end was cut by 0 bases, the J end by 6 bases, with 4 bases between. CDR1 and CDR2 from the germline V gene are KGHDR and SFDVKD. CDR3 nucleotides: TGTGCCACCAGTGATTTGGAGCAGACCCAGTACTTC. Protein sequence: CATSDLEQTQYF.

The chain uses TRBV12-3 or TRBV12-4 and TRBJ1-6; 10 bases fit TRBD1. The CDR3 contains 13 residues. Trimming removed 7 bases from V and 9 bases from J; junction bases left unmatched: 3. The CDR3 region has the DNA TGTGCCAGCATGGGGACAGGGGTTTCACCCCTCCACTTT. Residues: CASMGTGVSPLHF.

The gene calls are TRBV5-1 and TRBJ2-5, with a possible D match to TRBD2 (5 bases). The ends were cut back, 7 bases at V and 5 bases at J, with 6 bases in the middle. CDR1 is SGHRS and CDR2 is YFSETQ in the germline V gene. This CDR3 region has 10 residues. CDR3 in amino acids: CASAGETQYF. In DNA, the CDR3 is TGCGCCAGCGCGGGCGAGACCCAGTACTTC. The full variable domain, rest sourced from reference TRBV5-1 and TRBJ2-5, is KAGVTQTPRYLIKTRGQQVTLSCSPISGHRSVSWYQQTPGQGLQFLFEYFSETQRNKGNFPGRFSGRQFSNSRSEMNVSTLELGDSALYLCASAGETQYFGPGTRLLVL.

Only one count was recorded for this clone. The chain links TRBV5-1 to TRBJ2-3; D call uncertain. This CDR3 has 13 residues. Germline V CDR1 and CDR2: SGHRS, YFSETQ. V gave up 5 bases and J gave up 7 bases, with 14 bases separating them. The CDR3 is CASRSPMRHTQYF. DNA of the CDR3: TGCGCCAGCAGATCCCCCATGCGGCATACGCAGTATTTT.

The chain links TRBV18 to TRBJ2-7; tentative D call: TRBD1 (5 bases). Trimming took 6 bases from V and 6 from J, leaving 18 bases between them. CDR1 and CDR2 from the germline V gene are KGHSH and LQKENI. The CDR3 has 14 residues. CDR3 in amino acids: CASSPLPQGSEQYF. The CDR3 coding sequence is TGTGCCAGCTCCCCGCTGCCCCAGGGAAGCGAGCAGTACTTC.

This clone was observed a single time. The chain recombines TRBV29-1 with TRBJ2-3; 8 bases align to TRBD2. The CDR3 totals 16 residues. J gave up 0 bases and V 0 bases, and 5 bases lay outside the gene matches. Germline V lookup: CDR1 SQVTM, CDR2 ANQGSEA. This CDR3 reads CSVEDPLAASTDTQYF. The CDR3, as DNA: TGCAGCGTTGAAGACCCACTAGCGGCAAGCACAGATACGCAGTATTTT.

The chain recombines TRBV9 with TRBJ2-3; D remains ambiguous. The germline CDR1 and CDR2 sequences are SGDLS and YYNGEE. Trimming cost V 4 bases and J 0 bases, with 12 bases left between them. The CDR3 is made up of 15 amino acids. The CDR3 DNA reads as TGTGCCAGCAGCCCCTACCCCGATAGCACAGATACGCAGTATTTT. It yields the protein CASSPYPDSTDTQYF.

The CDR3 DNA sequence: TGTGCCAGCAGTTCACAGGGAAGCACTGAAGCTTTCTTT. This translates into CASSSQGSTEAFF. The V call is TRBV12-3 or TRBV12-4, the J call TRBJ1-1, with D tentatively TRBD1 (6 bases). The CDR3 length is 13 residues. The V gene lost 4 bases and the J gene lost 4 bases, with 10 bases spanning the gap.

V gene TRBV15 combines with J gene TRBJ2-7; D perhaps matches TRBD2 (5 bases). Between the trimmed V and J ends, which lost 0 bases and 0 bases, there was a span of 9 bases. CDR1 LNHNV and CDR2 YYDKDF come from the germline V gene (reference sequence). This CDR3 is 15 amino acids long. CDR3 sequence (DNA): TGTGCCACCAGCAGAGATCGGGGAAGCTCCTACGAGCAGTACTTC. Protein sequence: CATSRDRGSSYEQYF.

This chain connects TRBV5-1 to TRBJ2-1, with 13 bases that match TRBD2. The CDR3 length is 15 residues. Germline V CDR1 and CDR2: SGHRS, YFSETQ. Unmatched junction bases numbered 11, after V lost 7 bases and J lost 10 bases. This chain's CDR3 is CASGIGLAGVEEQFF. The CDR3 DNA reads as TGCGCCAGCGGAATCGGACTAGCGGGAGTGGAAGAGCAGTTCTTC.

The chain couples TRBV11-2 to TRBJ2-7; TRBD1 is a possible D gene (5 bases). V was trimmed by 3 bases and J by 3 bases, leaving 12 bases between them. The germline gives CDR1 SGHAT, CDR2 FQNNGV. The CDR3 totals 14 residues. As DNA, the CDR3 is TGTGCCAGCAGCTTGGGGCCGATAGGCTACGAGCAGTACTTC. It encodes CASSLGPIGYEQYF.

The chain joins TRBV6-6 to TRBJ1-3, with 7 bases aligning to TRBD1. J was trimmed by 4 bases and V by 2 bases; bases with no gene match: 8. In germline, CDR1 is MNHNY, CDR2 SVGAGI (reference sequence). The CDR3 runs 16 residues. CDR3 sequence (DNA): TGTGCCAGCAGTTACGATACAGGGGTGGCCGGAAACACCATATATTTT. It yields the protein CASSYDTGVAGNTIYF.

This chain connects TRBV7-5 to TRBJ1-3; TRBD1, as called in the table, went unchecked against the DNA. TRBV7-5 is given as a pseudogene. CDR3 length: 22 residues. CDR3 region: CARSLGWSVWPRTGGEGYTIYF. The CDR3 DNA reads TGTGCCAGAAGCTTAGGGTGGAGTGTGTGGCCCAGGACAGGGGGCGAGGGTTACACCATATATTTT.

The V and J genes are TRBV18 and TRBJ2-7, with D perhaps matching TRBD2 (6 bases). Germline assignment: CDR1 KGHSH and CDR2 LQKENI. CDR3 size: 14 residues. Between the trimmed V and J ends, which lost 8 bases and 5 bases, there was a span of 19 bases. DNA for the CDR3: TGTGCCAGCCTGCCGAAGGAGGGCTTGAACGAGCAGTACTTC. This sequence encodes CASLPKEGLNEQYF.

This clone was detected a few times. The V gene is TRBV2, the J gene TRBJ1-2; D may be TRBD1 (6 bases). CDR3 length: 15 residues. Germline V gene lookup returns CDR1 SNHLY and CDR2 FYNNEI. V was shortened by 6 bases and J by 0 bases, with 14 bases between the two germline ends. CDR3 coding DNA: TGTGCCAGCAGGAACCAGGGGCCAGCTAACTATGGCTACACCTTC. Its translation is CASRNQGPANYGYTF.

J is TRBJ2-1 and V is TRBV19; 10 bases are shared with TRBD2. After removal of 6 bases from V and 7 bases from J, the junction contained 9 bases not matched to a gene. Germline loops: CDR1 LNHDA, CDR2 SQIVND (reference sequence). The CDR3 contains 15 residues. CDR3 residues: CASSKSGGAINEQFF. The CDR3 nucleotides are TGTGCCAGTAGCAAGAGCGGGGGGGCAATTAATGAGCAGTTCTTC.

The V and J genes are TRBV6-6 and TRBJ1-1, with a possible D match to TRBD1 (5 bases). There are 12 residues in the CDR3. Germline CDR1 reads MNHNY; CDR2 reads SVGAGI (reference sequence). V lost 6 bases, J lost 7 bases, and 12 bases lay in between. The DNA of the CDR3 is TGTGCCAGCAGCCCAACGGGGGGTGAAGCTTTCTTT. Encoded protein: CASSPTGGEAFF.

This chain links TRBV6-5 with TRBJ1-5; TRBD1 agrees at 7 bases. Germline-derived CDR1 and CDR2 are MNHEY and SVGAGI. Unmatched junction bases numbered 11, after V lost 7 bases and J lost 5 bases. The CDR3 extends over 15 amino acids. CDR3 loop: CASMRTGTAYQPQHF. CDR3 DNA: TGTGCCAGCATGCGAACCGGGACAGCTTATCAGCCCCAGCATTTT.

The chain uses TRBV27 and TRBJ2-7, with TRBD1 identical over 9 bases. Germline V gene sequence: CDR1 MNHEY, CDR2 SMNVEV (reference sequence). V dropped 6 bases and J dropped 4; count of bases not matched to a gene: 10. The CDR3 consists of 15 residues. DNA for the CDR3: TGTGCCAGCAGCTATAGAGGAGGGACAGGGTACGAGCAGTACTTC. The encoded protein is CASSYRGGTGYEQYF.

The chain links TRBV28 to TRBJ2-1, with 10 nucleotides matching TRBD2. The CDR3 runs to 16 residues. Germline CDR1 reads MDHEN; CDR2 reads SYDVKM. J lost 5 bases, V lost 1 base, and 5 bases had no gene match. The CDR3 DNA reads as TGTGCCAGCAGTTTATTTATAGGGACTAGCGACAATGAGCAGTTCTTC. It is translated as CASSLFIGTSDNEQFF.

J is TRBJ2-1 and V is TRBV28; TRBD1 aligns across 9 bases. Germline values: CDR1 MDHEN, CDR2 SYDVKM. V lost 5 bases to trimming and J lost 6 bases; unmatched junction nucleotides: 8. The CDR3 spans 15 residues. The DNA for the CDR3 is TGTGCCAGCAGTCCATCCGGGACAGGGATCAATGAGCAGTTCTTC. This gives the protein CASSPSGTGINEQFF.